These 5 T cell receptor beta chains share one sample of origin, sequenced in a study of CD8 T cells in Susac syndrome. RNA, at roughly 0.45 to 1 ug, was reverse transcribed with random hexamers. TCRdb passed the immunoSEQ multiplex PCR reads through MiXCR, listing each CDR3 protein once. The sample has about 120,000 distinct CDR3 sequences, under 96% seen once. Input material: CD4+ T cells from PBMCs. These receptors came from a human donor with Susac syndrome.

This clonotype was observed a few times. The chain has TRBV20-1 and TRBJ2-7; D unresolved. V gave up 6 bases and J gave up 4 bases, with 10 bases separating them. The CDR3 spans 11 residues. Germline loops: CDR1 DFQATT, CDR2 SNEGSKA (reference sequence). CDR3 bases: TGCAGTGCCAAAGGACCTTACGAGCAGTACTTC. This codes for CSAKGPYEQYF.

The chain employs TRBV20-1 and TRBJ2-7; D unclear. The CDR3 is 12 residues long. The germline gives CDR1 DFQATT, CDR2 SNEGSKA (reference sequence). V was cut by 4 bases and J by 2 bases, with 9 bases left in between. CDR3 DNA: TGCAGTGCTAAGATCTTAACCTACGAGCAGTACTTC. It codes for CSAKILTYEQYF.

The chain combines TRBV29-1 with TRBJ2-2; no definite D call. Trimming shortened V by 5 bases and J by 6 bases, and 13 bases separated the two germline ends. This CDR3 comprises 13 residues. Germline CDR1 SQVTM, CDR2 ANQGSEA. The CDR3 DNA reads TGCAGCGTTTCGTTGGTGGGCTCCGGGGAGCTGTTTTTT. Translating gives CSVSLVGSGELFF.

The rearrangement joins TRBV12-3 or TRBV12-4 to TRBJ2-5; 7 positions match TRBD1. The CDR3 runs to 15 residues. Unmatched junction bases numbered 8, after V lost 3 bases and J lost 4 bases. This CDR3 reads CASSFRDRQGETQYF. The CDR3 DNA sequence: TGTGCCAGCAGTTTTCGCGACCGACAGGGAGAGACCCAGTACTTC.

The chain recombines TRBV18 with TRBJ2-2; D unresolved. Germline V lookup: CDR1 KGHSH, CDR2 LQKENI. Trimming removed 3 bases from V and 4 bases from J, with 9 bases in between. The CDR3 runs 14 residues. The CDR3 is CASSPVTSTGELFF. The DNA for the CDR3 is TGTGCCAGCTCACCTGTAACATCCACCGGGGAGCTGTTTTTT.